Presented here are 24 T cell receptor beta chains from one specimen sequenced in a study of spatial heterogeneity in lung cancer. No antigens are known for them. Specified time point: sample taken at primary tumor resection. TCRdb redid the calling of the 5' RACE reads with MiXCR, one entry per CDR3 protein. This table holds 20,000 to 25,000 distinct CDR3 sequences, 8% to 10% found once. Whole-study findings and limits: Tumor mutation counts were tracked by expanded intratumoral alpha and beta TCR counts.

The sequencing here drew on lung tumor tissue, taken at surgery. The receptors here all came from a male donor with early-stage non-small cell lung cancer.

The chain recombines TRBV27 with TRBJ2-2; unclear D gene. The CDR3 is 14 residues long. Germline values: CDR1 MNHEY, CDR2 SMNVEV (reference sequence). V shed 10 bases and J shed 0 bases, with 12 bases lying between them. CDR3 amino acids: CATQRPPNTGELFF. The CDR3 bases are TGTGCCACCCAGAGGCCCCCGAACACCGGGGAGCTGTTTTTT.

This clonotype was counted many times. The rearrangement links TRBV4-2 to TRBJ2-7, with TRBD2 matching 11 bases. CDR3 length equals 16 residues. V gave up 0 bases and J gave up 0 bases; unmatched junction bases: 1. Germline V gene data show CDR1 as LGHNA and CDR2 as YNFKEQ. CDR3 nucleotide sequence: TGTGCCAGCAGCCAAGATGGGACTAGCGGCTCCTACGAGCAGTACTTC. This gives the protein CASSQDGTSGSYEQYF.

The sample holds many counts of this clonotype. Here the CDR3 DNA reads TGTGCCAGCAGACGACAGAGCAACTACAATGAGCAGTTCTTC. Its protein product is CASRRQSNYNEQFF. The J gene is TRBJ2-1, the V gene TRBV2; D is possibly TRBD1 (5 bases). Trimming removed 6 bases at V and 3 bases at J, with 12 bases between. This CDR3 is built from 14 residues. Germline V gene sequence: CDR1 SNHLY, CDR2 FYNNEI.

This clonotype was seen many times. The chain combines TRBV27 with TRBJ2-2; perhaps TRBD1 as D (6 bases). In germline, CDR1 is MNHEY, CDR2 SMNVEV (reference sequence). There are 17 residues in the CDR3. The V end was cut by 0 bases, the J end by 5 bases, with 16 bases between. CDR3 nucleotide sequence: TGTGCCAGCAGTTTATCGAAAGGGGGAGTAGGAACCGGGGAGCTGTTTTTT. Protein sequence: CASSLSKGGVGTGELFF.

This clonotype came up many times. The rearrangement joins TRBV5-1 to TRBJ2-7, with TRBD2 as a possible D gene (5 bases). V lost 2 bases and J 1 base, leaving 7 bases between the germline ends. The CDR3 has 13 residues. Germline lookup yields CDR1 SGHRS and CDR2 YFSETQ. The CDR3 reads CASSFRDSYEQYF. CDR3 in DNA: TGCGCCAGCAGCTTCCGGGATTCCTACGAGCAGTACTTC.

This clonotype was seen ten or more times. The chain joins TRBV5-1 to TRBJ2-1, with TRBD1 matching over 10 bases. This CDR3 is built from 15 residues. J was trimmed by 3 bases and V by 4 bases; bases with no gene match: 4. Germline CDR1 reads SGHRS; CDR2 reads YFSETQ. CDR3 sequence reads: CASSRGQGNYNEQFF. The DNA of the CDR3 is TGCGCCAGCAGCAGGGGACAGGGGAACTACAATGAGCAGTTCTTC.

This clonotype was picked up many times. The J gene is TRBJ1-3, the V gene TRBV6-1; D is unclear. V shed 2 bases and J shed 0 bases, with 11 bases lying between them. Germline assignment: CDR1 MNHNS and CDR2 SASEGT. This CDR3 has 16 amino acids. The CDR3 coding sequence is TGTGCCAGCAGTGAATCACTCTTCACCTCTGGAAACACCATATATTTT. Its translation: CASSESLFTSGNTIYF.

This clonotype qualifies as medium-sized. In nucleotides, the CDR3 is TGTGCCAGCAGCCTGGGACTAGCGGGAGTCAATGAGCAGTTCTTC. This gives the protein CASSLGLAGVNEQFF. The chain employs TRBV7-8 and TRBJ2-1, with 14 bases matching TRBD2. V lost 5 bases to trimming and J lost 6 bases; unmatched junction nucleotides: 3. The germline V gene has CDR1 SGHVS and CDR2 FQNEAQ. There are 15 residues in the CDR3.

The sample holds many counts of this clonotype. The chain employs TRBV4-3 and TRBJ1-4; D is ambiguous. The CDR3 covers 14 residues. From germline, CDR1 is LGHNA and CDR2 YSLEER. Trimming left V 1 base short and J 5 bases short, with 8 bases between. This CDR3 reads CASSQVTVNEKLFF. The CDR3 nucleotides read TGCGCCAGCAGCCAAGTAACAGTAAATGAAAAACTGTTTTTT.

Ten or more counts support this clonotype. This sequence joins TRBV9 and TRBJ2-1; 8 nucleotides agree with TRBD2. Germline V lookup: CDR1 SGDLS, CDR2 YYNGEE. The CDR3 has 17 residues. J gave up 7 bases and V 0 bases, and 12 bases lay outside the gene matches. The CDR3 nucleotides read TGTGCCAGCAGCGTAGACTCCCTACTAGCGGAGGGGAATGAGCAGTTCTTC. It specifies CASSVDSLLAEGNEQFF.

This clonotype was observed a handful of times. The CDR3 DNA sequence: TGCGCCAGCAGCTTGAGCACAGCGCGCACAGATACGCAGTATTTT. Translated: CASSLSTARTDTQYF. The V gene is TRBV5-1, the J gene TRBJ2-3; D unresolved. Germline values: CDR1 SGHRS, CDR2 YFSETQ. This CDR3 has 15 amino acids. Trimming took off 1 base at V and 1 base at J, with 10 bases between the two ends.

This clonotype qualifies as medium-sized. The CDR3 protein is CASSLGPPGPKETQYF. The CDR3 coding sequence is TGTGCCAGCAGCTTAGGTCCTCCGGGTCCTAAAGAGACCCAGTACTTC. This chain joins TRBV11-2 and TRBJ2-5; no definite D call. This CDR3 has 16 residues. Looked up from germline, CDR1 is SGHAT and CDR2 is FQNNGV. Trimming removed 1 base from V and 3 bases from J, with 15 bases in between.

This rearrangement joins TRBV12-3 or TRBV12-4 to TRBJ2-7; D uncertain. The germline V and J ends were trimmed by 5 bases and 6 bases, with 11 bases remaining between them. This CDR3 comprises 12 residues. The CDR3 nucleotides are TGTGCCAGCAGTCCTGAACCGGCCGAGCAGTACTTC. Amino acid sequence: CASSPEPAEQYF.

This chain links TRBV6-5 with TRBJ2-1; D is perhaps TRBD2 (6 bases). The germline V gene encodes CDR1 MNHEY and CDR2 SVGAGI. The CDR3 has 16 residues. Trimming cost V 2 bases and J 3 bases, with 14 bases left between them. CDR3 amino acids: CASSYLGAGLYNEQFF. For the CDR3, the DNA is TGTGCCAGCAGTTACCTCGGGGCGGGGCTCTACAATGAGCAGTTCTTC.

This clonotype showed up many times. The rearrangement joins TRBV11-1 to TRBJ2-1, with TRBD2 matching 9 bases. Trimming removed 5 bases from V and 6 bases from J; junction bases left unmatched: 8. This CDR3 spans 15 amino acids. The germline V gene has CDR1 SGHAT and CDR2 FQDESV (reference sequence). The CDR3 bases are TGTGCCAGCAGCCCCAACGGCGGGGGGGCCAATGAGCAGTTCTTC. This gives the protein CASSPNGGGANEQFF. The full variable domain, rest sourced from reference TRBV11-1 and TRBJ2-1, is EAEVAQSPRYKITEKSQAVAFWCDPISGHATLYWYRQILGQGPELLVQFQDESVVDDSQLPKDRFSAERLKGVDSTLKIQPAELGDSAMYLCASSPNGGGANEQFFGPGTRLTVL.

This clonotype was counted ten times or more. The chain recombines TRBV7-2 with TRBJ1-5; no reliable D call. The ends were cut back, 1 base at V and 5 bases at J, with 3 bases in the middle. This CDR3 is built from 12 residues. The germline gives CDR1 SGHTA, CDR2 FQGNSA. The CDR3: CASSLEDQPQHF. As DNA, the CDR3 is TGTGCCAGCAGCTTAGAGGATCAGCCCCAGCATTTT. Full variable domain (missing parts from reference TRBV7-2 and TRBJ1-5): GAGVSQSPSNKVTEKGKDVELRCDPISGHTALYWYRQSLGQGLEFLIYFQGNSAPDKSGLPSDRFSAERTGGSVSTLTIQRTQQEDSAVYLCASSLEDQPQHFGDGTRLSIL.

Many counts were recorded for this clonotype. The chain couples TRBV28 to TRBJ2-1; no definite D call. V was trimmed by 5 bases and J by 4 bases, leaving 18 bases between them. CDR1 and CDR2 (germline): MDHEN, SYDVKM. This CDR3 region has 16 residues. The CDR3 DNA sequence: TGTGCCAGCAGTAGGCCGGACGGCAAAGGGTACAATGAGCAGTTCTTC. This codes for CASSRPDGKGYNEQFF.

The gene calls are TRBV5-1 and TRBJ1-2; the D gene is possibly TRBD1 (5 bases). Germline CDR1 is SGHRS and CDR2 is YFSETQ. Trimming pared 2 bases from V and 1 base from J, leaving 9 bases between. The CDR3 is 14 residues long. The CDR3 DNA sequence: TGCGCCAGCAGCTTAACAGGAAATAACTATGGCTACACCTTC. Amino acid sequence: CASSLTGNNYGYTF.

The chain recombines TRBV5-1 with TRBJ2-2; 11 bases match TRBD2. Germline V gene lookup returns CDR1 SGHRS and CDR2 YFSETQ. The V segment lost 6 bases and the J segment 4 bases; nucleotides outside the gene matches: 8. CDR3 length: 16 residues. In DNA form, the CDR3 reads TGCGCCAGCACCGGATTAGCGGGAGGGGGCACCGGGGAGCTGTTTTTT. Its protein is CASTGLAGGGTGELFF.

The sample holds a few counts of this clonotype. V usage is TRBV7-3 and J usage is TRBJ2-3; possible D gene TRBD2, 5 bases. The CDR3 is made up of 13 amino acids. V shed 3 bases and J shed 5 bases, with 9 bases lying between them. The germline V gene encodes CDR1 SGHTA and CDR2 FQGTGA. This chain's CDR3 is CASSFDRGDTQYF. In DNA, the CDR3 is TGTGCCAGCAGCTTCGACCGGGGAGATACGCAGTATTTT.

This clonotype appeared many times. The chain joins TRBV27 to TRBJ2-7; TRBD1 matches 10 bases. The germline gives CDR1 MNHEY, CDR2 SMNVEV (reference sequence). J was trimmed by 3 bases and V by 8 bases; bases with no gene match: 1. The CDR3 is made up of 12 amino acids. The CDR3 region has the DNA TGTGCCAGCCGGACAGGGGGCTACGAGCAGTACTTC. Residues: CASRTGGYEQYF.

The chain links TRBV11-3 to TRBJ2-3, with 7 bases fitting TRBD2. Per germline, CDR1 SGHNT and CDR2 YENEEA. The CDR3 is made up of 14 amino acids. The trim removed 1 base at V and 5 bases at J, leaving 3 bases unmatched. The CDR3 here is CASSLAGGGDTQYF. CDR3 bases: TGTGCCAGCAGCTTAGCGGGAGGAGGAGATACGCAGTATTTT.

CDR3 protein: CSARDVGTPQHGYEQYF. The CDR3 nucleotides read TGCAGTGCTAGAGATGTAGGGACCCCTCAACATGGGTACGAGCAGTACTTC. The chain carries TRBV20-1 and TRBJ2-7; possibly TRBD1 or TRBD2 for D (5 bases each). Deletions cut 0 bases from V and 4 bases from J, with 22 bases between. The CDR3 is 17 amino acids. The germline gives CDR1 DFQATT, CDR2 SNEGSKA (reference sequence).

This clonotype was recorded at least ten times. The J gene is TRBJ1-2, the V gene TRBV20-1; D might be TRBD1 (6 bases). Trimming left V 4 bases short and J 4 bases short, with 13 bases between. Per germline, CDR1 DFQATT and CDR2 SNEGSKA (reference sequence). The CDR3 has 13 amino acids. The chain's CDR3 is CSATGEVGYGYTF. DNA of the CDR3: TGCAGTGCTACAGGGGAAGTGGGCTATGGCTACACCTTC.